This T cell receptor beta chain was sequenced for a study of cytotoxic CD8 clonotypes in ibrutinib-treated CLL. Study observations and caveats: Clonality measured at baseline exceeded age-matched healthy donors, tracking circulating CD8+ T-cell counts. At ibrutinib response, clonality increased, and at progression it declined back toward baseline.

As for this clone: What it binds is not known.

The planned depth of sequencing spanned 1 in 200,000 to 1 in 1 million T cells. Data came from immunoSEQ multiplex PCR; TCRdb stores just in-frame clones and leaves some out. The profile shows tens of thousands of clones, approximately 87% of them singletons. This CDR3 is 14 amino acids long. Germline CDR1 and CDR2: MDHEN and SYDVKM. V lost 6 bases and J 2 bases, leaving 14 bases between the germline ends. The V and J genes are TRBV28 and TRBJ2-7, with D possibly matching TRBD2 (6 bases). The sample was PBMCs, taken after 24 months of ibrutinib treatment. The source of this sequence is a human donor with chronic lymphocytic leukemia. The CDR3 DNA sequence: TGTGCCAGCAGGGGATATCGGGGGACCTACGAGCAGTACTTC. Encoded protein: CASRGYRGTYEQYF.